The sample holds many counts of the clone carrying this T cell receptor (beta chain). Its antigen remains unknown. In the study's own analysis: Sample TCR counts, which ranged from 23,224 to 690,600, had a median of around 93,000. TCRdb reprocessed the RACE reads via MiXCR and lists one record per CDR3 protein. V and J calls and clone size were set by TCRdb, not the authors. The repertoire includes tens of thousands of distinct CDR3 sequences, about 8.9% of them detected once, and approximately 3.9% sits in the top ten. The data were taken from a study of human T cells and chemical hapten exposure. Study at large: Variability of per-sample TCR yields stemmed mainly from small differences in pooled library volume.

The time point denotes: pre-sensitization, week 0. Noted treatment: therapeutic diphenylcyclopropenone sensitization with weekly scalp DPC. Total RNA was isolated from whole blood that had not been fractionated. The CDR3 spans 15 residues. Germline CDR1 SEHNR, CDR2 FQNEAQ (reference sequence). V was trimmed by 1 base and J by 4 bases, leaving 13 bases between them. Study-wide results and caveats: PT1 expanded TCR counts and patch test score correlated positively.

Sequenced material: whole blood, taken in connection with sensitization to the hapten diphenylcyclopropenone (DPC). The genes are TRBV7-9 and TRBJ1-1; D is unresolved. The clonotype originates from a woman aged 40 to 55 with alopecia areata. Some clones in this sample may be carry-over from other donors' samples. The CDR3 bases are TGTGCCAGCAGCTTAGTAATAGGGTCGGGCACTGAAGCTTTCTTT. Residues: CASSLVIGSGTEAFF.